This record concerns one TCR beta chain sequence. As yet, its antigen is unknown. The CDR3 consists of 13 residues. The germline CDR1 and CDR2 sequences are MDHEN and SYDVKM. V was pared by 5 bases and J by 6 bases, with 13 bases between. It was RNA transcripts that yielded the amplified TCR beta CDR3 regions. The HTBI primer set drove a first-round RT-PCR of the TCR CDR3. TCRdb itself ran the multiplex PCR reads through MiXCR, one entry per CDR3 protein. The table has some 270,000 distinct CDR3 sequences, approximately 25% seen once. The data belong to a study of T cells in Graves' hyperthyroidism and ophthalmopathy. Study results and limitations: Prediction of ophthalmopathy progression came a median roughly 6.6 months pre-onset.

This clonotype originated in a woman aged 40 to 50 with Graves' ophthalmopathy. The specimen sequenced was blood. The chain joins TRBV28 to TRBJ1-1; no clear D. CDR3 sequence reads: CASSPVLPPEAFF. The DNA of the CDR3 is TGTGCCAGCAGTCCCGTACTACCTCCTGAAGCTTTCTTT.